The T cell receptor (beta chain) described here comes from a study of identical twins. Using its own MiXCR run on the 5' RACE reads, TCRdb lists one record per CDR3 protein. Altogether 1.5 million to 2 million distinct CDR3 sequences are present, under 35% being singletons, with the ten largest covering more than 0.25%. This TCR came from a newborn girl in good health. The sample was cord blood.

CDR3 sequence: CATSRGGQGGTEAFF. The CDR3 DNA is TGTGCCACCAGCAGAGGAGGGCAGGGAGGGACTGAAGCTTTCTTT. The genes are TRBV15 and TRBJ1-1; D may be TRBD1 (5 bases). The CDR3 is 15 residues long. Germline loops: CDR1 LNHNV, CDR2 YYDKDF (reference sequence). Trimming removed 1 base from V and 5 bases from J, with 14 bases in between.